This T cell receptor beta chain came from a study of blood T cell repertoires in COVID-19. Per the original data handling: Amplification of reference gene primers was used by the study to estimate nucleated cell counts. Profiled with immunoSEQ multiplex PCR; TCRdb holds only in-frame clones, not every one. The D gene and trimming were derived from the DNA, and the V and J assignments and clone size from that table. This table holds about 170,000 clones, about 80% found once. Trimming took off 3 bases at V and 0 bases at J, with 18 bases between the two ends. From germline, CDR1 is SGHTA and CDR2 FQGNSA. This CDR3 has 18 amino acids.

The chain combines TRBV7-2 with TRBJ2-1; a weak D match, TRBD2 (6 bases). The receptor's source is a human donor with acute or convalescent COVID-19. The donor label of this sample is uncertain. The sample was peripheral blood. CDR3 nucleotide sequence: TGTGCCAGCAGCTTTCGGCCTAGCGCACGGGGCTCCTACAATGAGCAGTTCTTC. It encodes CASSFRPSARGSYNEQFF.